This T cell receptor beta chain comes out of a study of CD8 T cells in cerebrospinal fluid in Alzheimer's disease. All participants were free of acute infectious disease and in good physical condition. According to its frequency, this clonotype is medium-sized. Its specificity is not known. Regarding the study as a whole: Expanded clones of at least 3% were commoner in Alzheimer's patients than healthy subjects. In mild cognitive impairment or Alzheimer's disease, the biggest CSF clone made up more TCRs than in controls.

The length of the CDR3 is 13 residues. Germline lookup yields CDR1 DFQATT and CDR2 SNEGSKA (reference sequence). TCRdb re-called the 10x single-cell sequencing reads; one entry per CDR3 protein, DNA not given. The sample features about 1,500 distinct CDR3 sequences, with around 6.2% in its top ten. The V call is TRBV20-1, the J call TRBJ2-3; TCRdb names TRBD1, which stays unverified in the absence of DNA. What was sequenced was cerebrospinal fluid. The TCR sequence derives from a human donor in good health. This CDR3 is CSATLGITDTQYF.